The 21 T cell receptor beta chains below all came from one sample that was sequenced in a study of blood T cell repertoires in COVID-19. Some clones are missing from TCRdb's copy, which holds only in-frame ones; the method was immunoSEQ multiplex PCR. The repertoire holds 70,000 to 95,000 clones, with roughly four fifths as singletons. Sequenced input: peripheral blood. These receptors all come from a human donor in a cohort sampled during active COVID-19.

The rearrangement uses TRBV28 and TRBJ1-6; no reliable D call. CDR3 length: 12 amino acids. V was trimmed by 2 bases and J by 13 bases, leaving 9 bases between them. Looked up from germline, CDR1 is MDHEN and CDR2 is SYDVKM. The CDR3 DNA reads TGTGCCAGCAGTTTACCAGGTCATCCCCTCCACTTT. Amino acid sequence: CASSLPGHPLHF. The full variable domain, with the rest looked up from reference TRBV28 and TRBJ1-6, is DVKVTQSSRYLVKRTGEKVFLECVQDMDHENMFWYRQDPGLGLRLIYFSYDVKMKEKGDIPEGYSVSREKKERFSLILESASTNQTSMYLCASSLPGHPLHFGNGTRLTVT.

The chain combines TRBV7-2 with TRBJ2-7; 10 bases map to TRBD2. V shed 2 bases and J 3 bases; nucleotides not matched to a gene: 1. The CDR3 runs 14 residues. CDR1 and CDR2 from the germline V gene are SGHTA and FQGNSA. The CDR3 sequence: CASSLTSGDYEQYF. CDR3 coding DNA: TGTGCCAGCAGCTTAACTAGCGGGGACTACGAGCAGTACTTC.

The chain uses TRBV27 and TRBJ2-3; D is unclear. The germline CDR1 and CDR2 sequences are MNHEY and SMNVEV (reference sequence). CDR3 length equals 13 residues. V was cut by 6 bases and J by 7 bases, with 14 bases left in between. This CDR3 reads CASSPQATNTQYF. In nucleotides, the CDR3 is TGTGCCAGCAGCCCCCAAGCGACCAATACGCAGTATTTT.

CDR3 nucleotide sequence: TGTGCCAGCACCATTATACGCGGGAACACTGAAGCTTTCTTT. Translating gives CASTIIRGNTEAFF. The V call is TRBV6-5, the J call TRBJ1-1; D unresolved. In germline, CDR1 is MNHEY, CDR2 SVGAGI. This CDR3 is 14 amino acids long. Trimming removed 7 bases at V and 1 base at J, with 13 bases between.

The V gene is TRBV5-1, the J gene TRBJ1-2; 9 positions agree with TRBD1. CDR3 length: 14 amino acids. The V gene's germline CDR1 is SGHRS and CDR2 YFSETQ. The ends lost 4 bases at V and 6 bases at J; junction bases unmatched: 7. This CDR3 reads CASSLYTGGNGYTF. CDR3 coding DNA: TGCGCCAGCAGCCTATATACAGGGGGCAATGGCTACACCTTC.

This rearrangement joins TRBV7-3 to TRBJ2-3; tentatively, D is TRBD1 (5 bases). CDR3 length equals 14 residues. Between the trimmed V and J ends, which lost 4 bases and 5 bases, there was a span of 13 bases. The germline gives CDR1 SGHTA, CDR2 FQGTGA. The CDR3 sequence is CASSSRALGDTQYF. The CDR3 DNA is TGTGCCAGCAGCTCCAGGGCTCTGGGAGATACGCAGTATTTT.

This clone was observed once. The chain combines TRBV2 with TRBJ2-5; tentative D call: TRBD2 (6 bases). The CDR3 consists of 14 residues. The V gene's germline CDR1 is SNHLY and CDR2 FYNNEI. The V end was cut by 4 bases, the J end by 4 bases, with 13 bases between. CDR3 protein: CASSGTIKAETQYF. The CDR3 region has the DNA TGTGCCAGCAGTGGGACTATTAAAGCAGAGACCCAGTACTTC.

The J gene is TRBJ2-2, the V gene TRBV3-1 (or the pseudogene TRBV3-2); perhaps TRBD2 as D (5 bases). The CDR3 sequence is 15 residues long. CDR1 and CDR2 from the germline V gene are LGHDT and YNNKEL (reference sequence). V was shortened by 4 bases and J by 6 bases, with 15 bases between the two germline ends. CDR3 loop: CASSLRGGSAGELFF. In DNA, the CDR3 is TGTGCCAGCAGCCTACGAGGAGGATCGGCCGGGGAGCTGTTTTTT.

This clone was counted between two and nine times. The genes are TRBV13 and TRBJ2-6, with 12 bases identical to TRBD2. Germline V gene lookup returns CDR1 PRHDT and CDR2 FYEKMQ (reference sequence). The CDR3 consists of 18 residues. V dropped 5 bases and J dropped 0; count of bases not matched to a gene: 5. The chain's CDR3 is CASSHLAGGPSGANVLTF. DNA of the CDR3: TGTGCCAGCAGCCACCTAGCGGGGGGGCCCTCTGGGGCCAACGTCCTGACTTTC.

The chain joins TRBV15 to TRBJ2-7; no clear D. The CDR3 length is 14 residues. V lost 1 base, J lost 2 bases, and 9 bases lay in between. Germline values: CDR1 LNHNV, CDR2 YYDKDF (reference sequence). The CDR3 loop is CATSRAEQTYEQYF. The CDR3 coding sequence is TGTGCCACCAGCAGAGCCGAACAGACCTACGAGCAGTACTTC.

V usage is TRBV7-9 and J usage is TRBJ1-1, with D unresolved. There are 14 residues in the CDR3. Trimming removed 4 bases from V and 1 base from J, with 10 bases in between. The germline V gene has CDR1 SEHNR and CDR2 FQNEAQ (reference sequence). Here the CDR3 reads CASSSRAGNTEAFF. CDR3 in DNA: TGTGCCAGCAGCTCCCGGGCGGGGAACACTGAAGCTTTCTTT.

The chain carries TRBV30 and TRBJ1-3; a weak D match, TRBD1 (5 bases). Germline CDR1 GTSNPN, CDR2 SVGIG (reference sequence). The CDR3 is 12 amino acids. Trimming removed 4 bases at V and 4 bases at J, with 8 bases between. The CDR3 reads CAWMTAGNTIYF. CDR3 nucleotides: TGTGCCTGGATGACAGCCGGAAACACCATATATTTT.

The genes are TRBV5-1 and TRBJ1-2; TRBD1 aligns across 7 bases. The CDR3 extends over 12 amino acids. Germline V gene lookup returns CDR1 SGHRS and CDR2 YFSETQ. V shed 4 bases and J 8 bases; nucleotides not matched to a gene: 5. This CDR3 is CASSEGTVGYTF. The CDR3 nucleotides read TGCGCCAGCAGCGAGGGGACAGTCGGCTACACCTTC.

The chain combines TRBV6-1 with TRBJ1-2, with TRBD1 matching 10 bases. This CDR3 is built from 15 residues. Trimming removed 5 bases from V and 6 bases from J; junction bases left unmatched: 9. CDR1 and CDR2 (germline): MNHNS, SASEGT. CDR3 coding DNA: TGTGCCAGCAGTTTCCGACAGGGGGCGATCCATGGCTACACCTTC. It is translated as CASSFRQGAIHGYTF.

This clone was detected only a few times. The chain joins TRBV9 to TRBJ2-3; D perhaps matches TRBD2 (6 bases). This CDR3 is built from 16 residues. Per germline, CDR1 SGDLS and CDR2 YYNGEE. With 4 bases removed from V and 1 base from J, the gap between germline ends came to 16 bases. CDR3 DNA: TGTGCCAGCAGCCTATATATAGGAGGGCGCACAGATACGCAGTATTTT. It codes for CASSLYIGGRTDTQYF.

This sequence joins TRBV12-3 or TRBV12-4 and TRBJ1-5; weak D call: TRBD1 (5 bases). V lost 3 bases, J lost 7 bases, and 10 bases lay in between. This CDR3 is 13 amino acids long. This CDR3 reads CASSLRTYQPQHF. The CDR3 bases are TGTGCCAGCAGTTTGCGGACATACCAGCCCCAGCATTTT.

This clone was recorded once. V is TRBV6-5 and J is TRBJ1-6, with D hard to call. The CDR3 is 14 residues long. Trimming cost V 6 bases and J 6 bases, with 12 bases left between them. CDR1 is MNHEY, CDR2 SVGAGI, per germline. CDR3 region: CASRTVGLNSPLHF. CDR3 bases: TGTGCCAGCAGGACGGTGGGCCTTAATTCACCCCTCCACTTT.

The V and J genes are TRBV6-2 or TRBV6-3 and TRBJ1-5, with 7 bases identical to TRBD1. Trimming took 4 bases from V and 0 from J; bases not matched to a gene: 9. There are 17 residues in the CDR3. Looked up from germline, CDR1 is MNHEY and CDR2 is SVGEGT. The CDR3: CASSSTLRDSSNQPQHF. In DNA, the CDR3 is TGTGCCAGCAGTTCAACCCTCCGGGACAGTAGCAATCAGCCCCAGCATTTT.

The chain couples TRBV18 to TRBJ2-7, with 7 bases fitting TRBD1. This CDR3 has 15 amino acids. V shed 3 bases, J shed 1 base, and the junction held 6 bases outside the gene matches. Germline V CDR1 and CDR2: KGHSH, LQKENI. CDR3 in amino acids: CASSPSRGSSYEQYF. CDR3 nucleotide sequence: TGTGCCAGCTCACCCTCCAGGGGGTCGTCCTACGAGCAGTACTTC.

The CDR3 nucleotides are TGTGCCAGCAGCTCAGGACAGCCCAATCAGCCCCAGCATTTT. Translation gives CASSSGQPNQPQHF. This sequence joins TRBV7-8 and TRBJ1-5; D possibly corresponds to TRBD1 (6 bases). The CDR3 has 14 amino acids. Trimming removed 4 bases from V and 3 bases from J, with 10 bases in between. Germline CDR1 and CDR2: SGHVS and FQNEAQ.

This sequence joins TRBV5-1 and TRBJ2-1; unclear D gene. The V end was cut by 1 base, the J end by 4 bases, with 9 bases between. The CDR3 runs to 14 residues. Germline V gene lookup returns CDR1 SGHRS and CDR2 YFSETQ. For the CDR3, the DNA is TGCGCCAGCAGCTTGCCCGGAGCATACAATGAGCAGTTCTTC. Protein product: CASSLPGAYNEQFF.